The rows below give T cell receptor beta chains drawn from one sample of a study of brain metastases from non-small cell lung cancer. The table came from immunoSEQ multiplex PCR; TCRdb's copy has only in-frame clones and leaves some out. The sample includes several hundred clones, 85% to 90% of them seen just once. The sequenced sample consisted of primary lung tumor tissue. These receptors were obtained from a donor over 35 with non-small cell lung cancer. The CDR3 runs from the conserved cysteine through the conserved F or W. Fields, in order: D gene, J gene, V gene, clone size, CDR3 DNA, CDR3 protein. The D gene is left open where the match is weak. Not all rows give a size; the values are once, few, many and, for expanded clones, a class.

>NA|TRBJ2-5|TRBV13|NA
TGTGCCAGCAGCTTACTCCAAGAGACCCAGTACTTC
CASSLLQETQYF
>NA|TRBJ2-5|TRBV7-3|NA
TGTGCCAGCAGCTTTGGAGGGTTCGAGGAGACCCAGTACTTC
CASSFGGFEETQYF
>TRBD1|TRBJ2-7|TRBV6-2/TRBV6-3|NA
TGTGCCAGCAGTTGGGACAGCTCCTACGAGCAGTACTTC
CASSWDSSYEQYF
>NA|TRBJ1-1|TRBV7-3|NA
TGTGCCAGCAGCCTACAGGGAGGCACTGAAGCTTTCTTT
CASSLQGGTEAFF
>NA|TRBJ1-5|TRBV27|few
TGTGCCAGCAGCGCGACATTTAATCAGCCCCAGCATTTT
CASSATFNQPQHF
>NA|TRBJ1-1|TRBV7-8|NA
TGTGCCAGCAGCCGTAGTAAGTTTGAAGCTTTCTTT
CASSRSKFEAFF
>TRBD1|TRBJ1-3|TRBV6-5|NA
TGTGCCAGCAGTCCCGGGACAGGGCCTGGAAACACCATATATTTT
CASSPGTGPGNTIYF
>NA|TRBJ2-2|TRBV6-5|NA
TGTGCCAGCAGTTACGCCTCCACCGGGGAGCTGTTTTTT
CASSYASTGELFF
>NA|TRBJ1-3|TRBV29-1|NA
TGCAGCGTCCCAATTGCGGATGAAGGAAACACCATATATTTT
CSVPIADEGNTIYF
>NA|TRBJ1-1|TRBV18|NA
TGTGCCAGCTCAAGCAACAGGGACACTGAAGCTTTCTTT
CASSSNRDTEAFF
>NA|TRBJ2-1|TRBV12-3/TRBV12-4|NA
TGTGCCAGCAGTTTAGCAGCTTCCCATGAGCAGTTCTTC
CASSLAASHEQFF
>NA|TRBJ2-7|TRBV7-3|once
TGTGCCAGCAGCTTAATGGAGGGGTACGAGCAGTACTTC
CASSLMEGYEQYF
>NA|TRBJ2-1|TRBV9|NA
TGTGCCAGCAGCCCTCGAGGAGGGGGGGGGAGAGGCTACAATGAGCAGTTCTTC
CASSPRGGGGRGYNEQFF
>NA|TRBJ1-5|TRBV2|NA
TGTGCCAGCAGTGAAGGCAAGGGAAATCAGCCCCAGCATTTT
CASSEGKGNQPQHF
>TRBD1|TRBJ1-2|TRBV5-3|NA
TGTGCCAGAAGTCGGGACAGGGGGTATGGCTACACCTTC
CARSRDRGYGYTF
>NA|TRBJ2-3|TRBV29-1|NA
TGCAGCGTAGGCAGGGTGACAGATACGCAGTATTTT
CSVGRVTDTQYF
>NA|TRBJ1-1|TRBV10-3|NA
TGTGCCATCAGTGAGCCGTCATCCATGAACACTGAAGCTTTCTTT
CAISEPSSMNTEAFF
>NA|TRBJ2-3|TRBV4-2|NA
TGTGCCAGCAACCAAGTGGACAACCCGGGCGTAGATACGCAGTATTTT
CASNQVDNPGVDTQYF
>NA|TRBJ2-2|TRBV9|NA
TGTGCCAGCAGCCCCGGCCCCGACAGAAACACCGGGGAGCTGTTTTTT
CASSPGPDRNTGELFF
>NA|TRBJ2-4|TRBV6-6|NA
TGTGCCAGCAGTTACTCCGGCAAAAACATTCAGTACTTC
CASSYSGKNIQYF
>TRBD1|TRBJ1-2|TRBV5-4|NA
TGTGCCAGCAGCTTGCCGACAGGGGGGGACTATGGCTACACCTTC
CASSLPTGGDYGYTF
>TRBD2|TRBJ2-7|TRBV18|NA
TGTGCCAGCTCACCGGGACTAGCGGGAGCTACGTACGAGCAGTACTTC
CASSPGLAGATYEQYF
>TRBD1|TRBJ2-7|TRBV28|NA
TGTGCCAGCAGTCCACCTCCGGGACAGGGGGCTAAATACGAGCAGTACTTC
CASSPPPGQGAKYEQYF